These 8 T cell receptor beta chains were sequenced from one sample in a study of cytomegalovirus exposure and HLA in healthy donors. Clones were sequenced by immunoSEQ multiplex PCR, and TCRdb holds only the in-frame ones, with some missing. There are hundreds of thousands of clones in the sample; over 80% occur only once, and over 12% lies in the top ten. Sequenced: PBMCs. The source is a woman aged 30 to 39 in good health and CMV-seropositive.

The chain is built from TRBV27 and TRBJ2-1; D ambiguous. The CDR3 contains 14 residues. The germline gives CDR1 MNHEY, CDR2 SMNVEV (reference sequence). Between the trimmed V and J ends, which lost 6 bases and 0 bases, there was a span of 9 bases. The CDR3 nucleotides are TGTGCCAGCAGGGGTGCCTCCTCCTACAATGAGCAGTTCTTC. It translates to CASRGASSYNEQFF.

The V and J genes are TRBV27 and TRBJ1-1, with TRBD1 identical over 7 bases. Germline-derived CDR1 and CDR2 are MNHEY and SMNVEV (reference sequence). V was clipped by 6 bases and J by 4 bases; unmatched bases: 14. This CDR3 spans 16 amino acids. The CDR3 sequence: CASRDGQAGRTTEAFF. In nucleotides, the CDR3 is TGTGCCAGCAGAGACGGACAGGCAGGACGAACCACTGAAGCTTTCTTT.

The chain carries TRBV7-8 and TRBJ2-1, with 7 bases aligning to TRBD2. Germline CDR1 reads SGHVS; CDR2 reads FQNEAQ. The junction had 3 bases not matched to a gene; V was cut back by 4 bases and J by 0 bases. CDR3 length: 15 amino acids. This CDR3 is CASSYVAGSYNEQFF. The CDR3 coding sequence is TGTGCCAGCAGCTATGTAGCGGGCTCCTACAATGAGCAGTTCTTC.

This clone has a single count. This chain connects TRBV4-1 to TRBJ2-1; D call uncertain. V lost 1 base and J lost 4, with 8 bases in between. The CDR3 has 14 residues. Per germline, CDR1 MGHRA and CDR2 YSYEKL. The CDR3 nucleotides read TGCGCCAGCAGCCAAGGTCCCGGATACAATGAGCAGTTCTTC. Its protein is CASSQGPGYNEQFF.

The chain carries TRBV30 and TRBJ1-1; TRBD1 is a possible D gene (5 bases). CDR1 GTSNPN and CDR2 SVGIG come from the germline V gene (reference sequence). The CDR3 sequence is 16 residues long. V was cut by 8 bases and J by 0 bases, with 22 bases left in between. CDR3 DNA sequence: TGTGCCGGAGATGCGGGGGAGTGGATGATGAACACTGAAGCTTTCTTT. This translates into CAGDAGEWMMNTEAFF.

This clone was counted once. V gene TRBV5-1 combines with J gene TRBJ2-3; D is uncertain. Trimming took off 6 bases at V and 3 bases at J, with 14 bases between the two ends. The CDR3 is 14 residues long. Germline CDR1 is SGHRS and CDR2 is YFSETQ. The CDR3 spells CASNSGRVTDTQYF. The CDR3 DNA is TGCGCCAGCAACTCGGGTAGGGTTACAGATACGCAGTATTTT.

This clone has more than one count but fewer than ten. The chain employs TRBV2 and TRBJ2-7; no clear D. V lost 3 bases, J lost 2 bases, and 11 bases lay in between. Germline loops: CDR1 SNHLY, CDR2 FYNNEI. CDR3 length: 14 amino acids. This CDR3 reads CASSDRPTTYEQYF. For the CDR3, the DNA is TGTGCCAGCAGTGACCGACCGACGACCTACGAGCAGTACTTC. The whole variable domain, remainder taken from reference TRBV2 and TRBJ2-7, is EPEVTQTPSHQVTQMGQEVILRCVPISNHLYFYWYRQILGQKVEFLVSFYNNEISEKSEIFDDQFSVERPDGSNFTLKIRSTKLEDSAMYFCASSDRPTTYEQYFGPGTRLTVT.

This clone appeared a single time. This sequence joins TRBV5-6 and TRBJ2-1, with 9 nucleotides matching TRBD2. V shed 0 bases and J 6 bases; nucleotides not matched to a gene: 10. The length of the CDR3 is 17 residues. The germline V gene encodes CDR1 SGHDT and CDR2 YYEEEE. The CDR3 protein is CASSLGAGGPKGNEQFF. CDR3 in DNA: TGTGCCAGCAGCTTGGGGGCGGGAGGGCCGAAAGGCAATGAGCAGTTCTTC. Looking up the rest from reference TRBV5-6 and TRBJ2-1 gives the full variable domain: DAGVTQSPTHLIKTRGQQVTLRCSPKSGHDTVSWYQQALGQGPQFIFQYYEEEERQRGNFPDRFSGHQFPNYSSELNVNALLLGDSALYLCASSLGAGGPKGNEQFFGPGTRLTVL.